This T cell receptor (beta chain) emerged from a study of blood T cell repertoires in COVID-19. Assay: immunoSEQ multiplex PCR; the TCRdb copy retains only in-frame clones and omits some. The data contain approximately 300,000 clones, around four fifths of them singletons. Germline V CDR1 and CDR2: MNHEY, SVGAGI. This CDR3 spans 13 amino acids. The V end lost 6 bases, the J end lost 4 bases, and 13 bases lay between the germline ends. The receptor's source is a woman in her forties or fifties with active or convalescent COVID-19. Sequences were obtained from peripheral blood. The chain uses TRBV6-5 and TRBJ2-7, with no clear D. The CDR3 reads CASSLFSGYEQYF. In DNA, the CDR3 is TGTGCCAGCAGCTTGTTTTCCGGGTACGAGCAGTACTTC.